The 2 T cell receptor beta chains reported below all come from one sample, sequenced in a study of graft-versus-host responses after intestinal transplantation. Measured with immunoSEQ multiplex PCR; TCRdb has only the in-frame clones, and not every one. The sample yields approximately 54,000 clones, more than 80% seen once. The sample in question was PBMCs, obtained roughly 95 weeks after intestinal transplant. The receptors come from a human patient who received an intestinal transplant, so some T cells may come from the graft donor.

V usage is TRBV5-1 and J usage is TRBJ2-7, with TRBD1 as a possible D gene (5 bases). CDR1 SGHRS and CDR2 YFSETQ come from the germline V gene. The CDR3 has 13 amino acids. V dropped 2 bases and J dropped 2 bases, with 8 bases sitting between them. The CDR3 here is CASSLDSTYEQYF. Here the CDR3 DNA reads TGCGCCAGCAGCTTAGACAGTACCTACGAGCAGTACTTC.

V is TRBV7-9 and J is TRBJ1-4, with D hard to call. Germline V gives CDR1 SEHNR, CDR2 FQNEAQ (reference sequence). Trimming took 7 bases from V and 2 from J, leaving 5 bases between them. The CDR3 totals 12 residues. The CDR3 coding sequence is TGTGCCAGCACCAATACTAATGAAAAACTGTTTTTT. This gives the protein CASTNTNEKLFF.